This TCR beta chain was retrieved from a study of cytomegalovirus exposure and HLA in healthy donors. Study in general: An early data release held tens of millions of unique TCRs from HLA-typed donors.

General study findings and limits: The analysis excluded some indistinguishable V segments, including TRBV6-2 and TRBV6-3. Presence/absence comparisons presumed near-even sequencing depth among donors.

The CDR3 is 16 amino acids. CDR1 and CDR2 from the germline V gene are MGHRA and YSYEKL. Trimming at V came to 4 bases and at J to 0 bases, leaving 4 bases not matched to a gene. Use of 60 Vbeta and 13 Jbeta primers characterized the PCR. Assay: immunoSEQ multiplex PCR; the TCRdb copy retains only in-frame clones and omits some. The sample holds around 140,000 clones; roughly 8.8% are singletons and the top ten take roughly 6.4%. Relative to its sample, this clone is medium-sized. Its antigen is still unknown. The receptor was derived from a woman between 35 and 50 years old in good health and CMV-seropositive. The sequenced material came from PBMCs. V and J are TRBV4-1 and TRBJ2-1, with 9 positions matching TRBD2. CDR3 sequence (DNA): TGCGCCAGCAGCCTCCGACTAGCGGACTCCTACAATGAGCAGTTCTTC. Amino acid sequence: CASSLRLADSYNEQFF.